This is a list of T cell receptor beta chains from one sample in a study of tumour-infiltrating T cells in Burkitt lymphoma. Data came from immunoSEQ multiplex PCR; TCRdb stores just in-frame clones and leaves some out. The profile shows more than 40,000 clones, about a third of them singletons. Sequenced sample: tumor tissue. The receptors derive from a human donor with Burkitt lymphoma. The CDR3 runs from the conserved cysteine through the conserved F or W. The D gene is left open where the match is weak. Size is omitted from some rows. Given values are once, few, many or a class for expanded clones.

.,TRBV10-3,TRBJ1-5,few,CAISEGGVGQPQHF,TGTGCCATCAGTGAGGGAGGGGTGGGTCAGCCCCAGCATTTT
.,TRBV7-2,TRBJ1-1,.,CASSLKSFNTEAFF,TGTGCCAGCAGCTTAAAGAGCTTTAACACTGAAGCTTTCTTT
.,TRBV27,TRBJ1-6,few,CASSPDRGNSPLHF,TGTGCCAGCAGCCCGGACAGAGGTAATTCACCCCTCCACTTT
.,TRBV18,TRBJ1-1,.,CASSPSLGDTEAFF,TGTGCCAGCTCACCCAGCCTCGGGGACACTGAAGCTTTCTTT
TRBD2,TRBV5-6,TRBJ2-3,few,CASSPRWSGGSLHTNTQYF,TGTGCCAGCAGCCCCCGATGGAGCGGGGGATCCCTACACACGAATACGCAGTATTTT
TRBD1,TRBV6-5,TRBJ1-2,few,CASSKDRLYGYTF,TGTGCCAGCAGTAAGGACAGGCTTTATGGCTACACCTTC
.,TRBV6-5,TRBJ2-3,few,CASSQQGTDTQYF,TGTGCCAGCAGTCAACAGGGCACAGATACGCAGTATTTT
.,TRBV11-1,TRBJ2-5,.,CASSLGTRQETQYF,TGTGCCAGCAGCTTAGGGACACGCCAAGAGACCCAGTACTTC
TRBD1,TRBV7-9,TRBJ1-6,.,CASSQGTGGARPLHF,TGTGCCAGCAGCCAGGGGACAGGGGGCGCGAGACCCCTCCACTTT
.,TRBV7-6,TRBJ2-7,many,CASSAGPNYEQYF,TGTGCCAGCAGCGCGGGACCGAACTACGAGCAGTACTTC
TRBD2,TRBV5-1,TRBJ2-5,.,CASSPLTSGAQETQYF,TGCGCCAGCAGCCCTCTGACTAGCGGGGCTCAAGAGACCCAGTACTTC
.,TRBV19,TRBJ2-2,.,CASSGGHTRTGELFF,TGTGCCAGTAGTGGGGGACACACCCGGACCGGGGAGCTGTTTTTT
.,TRBV7-2,TRBJ1-2,.,CASSPGLRYGYTF,TGTGCCAGCAGCCCGGGCCTTAGGTATGGCTACACCTTC
.,TRBV10-3,TRBJ1-6,.,CAISKALLEPLHF,TGTGCCATCTCTAAGGCCCTCTTGGAACCCCTCCACTTT
.,TRBV5-6,TRBJ2-5,.,CASSFGGGHTETQYF,TGTGCCAGCAGCTTTGGGGGGGGACACACAGAGACCCAGTACTTC
.,TRBV2,TRBJ2-2,once,CASSVQGLANTGELFF,TGTGCCAGCAGTGTTCAGGGACTGGCGAACACCGGGGAGCTGTTTTTT
.,TRBV7-2,TRBJ1-1,few,CASSLGQPLNTEAFF,TGTGCCAGCAGCTTAGGACAGCCTTTGAACACTGAAGCTTTCTTT
.,TRBV15,TRBJ1-2,few,CATSPRQGLYGYTF,TGTGCCACCAGCCCCCGTCAAGGCCTCTATGGCTACACCTTC
.,TRBV10-1,TRBJ1-5,few,CASSDGSGNSNQPQHF,TGCGCCAGCAGTGATGGGTCAGGTAATAGCAATCAGCCCCAGCATTTT
TRBD1,TRBV4-3,TRBJ1-6,.,CASSLTGANSPLHF,TGCGCCAGCAGCCTGACAGGGGCTAATTCACCCCTCCACTTT
.,TRBV14,TRBJ1-6,.,CASSRDPLARNSPLHF,TGTGCCAGCAGCCGAGACCCCTTGGCGAGGAATTCACCCCTCCACTTT
.,TRBV18,TRBJ1-1,few,CASSPQVSWNTEAFF,TGTGCCAGCTCACCACAGGTTAGTTGGAACACTGAAGCTTTCTTT
TRBD2,TRBV2,TRBJ2-2,few,CASSPSGGAVTGELFF,TGTGCCAGCAGCCCTAGCGGGGGGGCGGTCACCGGGGAGCTGTTTTTT
TRBD1,TRBV6-5,TRBJ2-7,few,CATNPGQGGENF,TGTGCCACCAATCCGGGACAGGGGGGCGAAAACTTC
.,TRBV29-1,TRBJ1-1,.,CSCRQYTEAFF,TGCAGCTGTCGGCAGTACACTGAAGCTTTCTTT
TRBD1,TRBV13,TRBJ1-6,few,CASSLRTGINSPLHF,TGTGCCAGCAGCCTTCGGACAGGGATTAATTCACCCCTCCACTTT
TRBD2,TRBV2,TRBJ2-3,.,CASNWGGSTDTQYF,TGTGCCAGTAACTGGGGAGGGAGCACAGATACGCAGTATTTT
TRBD2,TRBV7-9,TRBJ2-2,.,CASSPRLAGSNTGELFF,TGTGCCAGCAGCCCCAGACTAGCGGGCTCGAACACCGGGGAGCTGTTTTTT
.,TRBV20-1,TRBJ1-1,few,CSARRIAFF,TGCAGTGCCCGCAGGATTGCTTTCTTT
TRBD1,TRBV10-3,TRBJ2-7,.,CAITETGAPSYEQYF,TGTGCCATCACTGAGACAGGGGCCCCCTCCTACGAGCAGTACTTC
.,TRBV7-8,TRBJ2-3,.,CASRQYTDTQYF,TGTGCCAGCAGACAGTACACAGATACGCAGTATTTT
.,TRBV6-5,TRBJ1-6,.,CASREMDSPLHF,TGTGCCAGCAGGGAGATGGATTCACCCCTCCACTTT
.,TRBV7-9,TRBJ2-1,few,CASSPPGRAYNEQFF,TGTGCCAGCAGCCCCCCGGGACGGGCTTACAATGAGCAGTTCTTC
.,TRBV6-5,TRBJ2-3,once,CASNPGLSTDTQYF,TGTGCCAGCAATCCAGGGTTGAGCACAGATACGCAGTATTTT
TRBD1,TRBV4-3,TRBJ2-3,once,CASSPQGDTQYF,TGCGCCAGCAGCCCACAGGGGGATACGCAGTATTTT
TRBD2,TRBV7-2,TRBJ2-5,.,CASSLVAGLKVKETQYF,TGTGCCAGCAGCTTAGTAGCGGGGCTCAAGGTGAAAGAGACCCAGTACTTC
.,TRBV5-1,TRBJ2-3,.,CASSRGDTQYF,TGCGCCAGCAGCAGGGGAGATACGCAGTATTTT
TRBD2,TRBV5-4,TRBJ2-5,few,CASSHPAGGQETQYF,TGTGCCAGCAGTCACCCTGCGGGGGGGCAAGAGACCCAGTACTTC
.,TRBV14,TRBJ1-2,few,CASSHLGRVEDGYTF,TGTGCCAGCAGCCACCTGGGTAGGGTAGAGGATGGCTACACCTTC
.,TRBV19,TRBJ1-5,.,CASSIRGDNQPQHF,TGTGCCAGTAGTATTAGAGGGGACAATCAGCCCCAGCATTTT
.,TRBV6-5,TRBJ1-2,.,CASRTRTSWGYTF,TGTGCCAGCAGAACGCGGACGAGTTGGGGCTACACCTTC
.,TRBV5-1,TRBJ2-5,.,CASSLDRASQETQYF,TGCGCCAGCAGCTTGGACCGAGCGTCTCAAGAGACCCAGTACTTC
.,TRBV4-3,TRBJ2-5,.,CASSQDAGVGRGKTQYF,TGCGCCAGCAGCCAAGACGCCGGGGTAGGGCGCGGAAAGACCCAGTACTTC
TRBD1,TRBV7-2,TRBJ1-6,.,CASRGGGGVGSPLHF,TGTGCCAGCAGGGGAGGAGGGGGCGTCGGATCACCCCTCCACTTT
.,TRBV5-1,TRBJ1-2,.,CASSPLTANYGYTF,TGCGCCAGCAGCCCGCTGACAGCTAACTATGGCTACACCTTC
.,TRBV19,TRBJ1-1,.,CASRHSLPNTEAFF,TGTGCCAGTAGACACTCATTACCGAACACTGAAGCTTTCTTT
TRBD1,TRBV28,TRBJ1-1,.,CASSLQGGQTEAFF,TGTGCCAGCAGTTTACAGGGGGGACAAACTGAAGCTTTCTTT
.,TRBV5-4,TRBJ1-2,few,CASSLRAANYGYTF,TGTGCCAGCAGCTTGCGGGCAGCCAACTATGGCTACACCTTC